Shown below are 27 T cell receptor beta chains from a single sample sequenced in a study of shared clonotypes between healthy human individuals (dated by TCRdb to about 2020). Library prep was done by the immunoSEQ multiplex PCR assay. This is the immuneACCESS table as TCRdb keeps it, with only in-frame sequences that have V and J called. A part of the clones is gone; compared with another copy, unresolved V genes explain less than half, and the rest is unexplained. The sample table contains about 180,000 clones; only one count was recorded for about 93% of them. The ten most abundant clones make up around 0.067% of the sample. The sequenced sample consisted of naive CD4+ T cells sorted from blood. Interpreted using the paper, the cell subset or site label stands for: CD45RA+ positively selected. The receptors derive from a woman aged 25 to 39 in good health.

This clone was seen only a few times. V gene TRBV28 combines with J gene TRBJ1-5, with D unresolved. Per the germline V gene, CDR1 is MDHEN and CDR2 is SYDVKM. V lost 7 bases and J lost 2, with 15 bases in between. This CDR3 has 15 residues. CDR3 region: CASIGMGTGNQPQHF. Here the CDR3 DNA reads TGTGCCAGCATCGGGATGGGCACAGGCAATCAGCCCCAGCATTTT.

The chain employs TRBV5-1 and TRBJ2-7, with TRBD2 identical over 12 bases. V was clipped by 0 bases and J by 1 base; unmatched bases: 2. The CDR3 totals 16 residues. Germline V CDR1 and CDR2: SGHRS, YFSETQ. The CDR3 DNA is TGCGCCAGCAGCTTGGAGACTAGCGGGAGATCCTACGAGCAGTACTTC. Translated: CASSLETSGRSYEQYF.

The chain carries TRBV18 and TRBJ2-5, with 11 positions matching TRBD2. The J call may be mistaken, given a closer DNA end match to TRBJ2-7. CDR3 length equals 15 residues. CDR1 is KGHSH, CDR2 LQKENI, per germline. CDR3 DNA: TGTGCCAGCTCGCAACGACTAGCGGGGTACTACGAGCAGTACTTC. Translation gives CASSQRLAGYYEQYF.

Comments on this clone: At one end the junction does not follow the germline gene, possibly because of a read error. The rearrangement links TRBV7-9 to TRBJ2-2; D uncertain. CDR1 is SEHNR, CDR2 FQNEAQ, per germline (reference sequence). CDR3 length: 14 amino acids. The DNA of the CDR3 is TGTGCCAGCAGCTTAGTGACCCACACCCGGGAGCTGTTTTTT. Translation: CASSLVTHTRELFF.

This chain links TRBV2 with TRBJ2-5, with D uncertain. This CDR3 region has 16 residues. Trimming shortened V by 1 base and J by 6 bases, and 18 bases separated the two germline ends. Germline lookup yields CDR1 SNHLY and CDR2 FYNNEI. CDR3 loop: CASSEGSWLRGKTQYF. For the CDR3, the DNA is TGTGCCAGCAGTGAAGGTTCTTGGCTGCGTGGGAAGACCCAGTACTTC. Full variable domain (missing parts from reference TRBV2 and TRBJ2-5): EPEVTQTPSHQVTQMGQEVILRCVPISNHLYFYWYRQILGQKVEFLVSFYNNEISEKSEIFDDQFSVERPDGSNFTLKIRSTKLEDSAMYFCASSEGSWLRGKTQYFGPGTRLLVL.

The chain employs TRBV18 and TRBJ2-7, with D possibly being TRBD1 or TRBD2 (5 bases each). Trimming took off 1 base at V and 4 bases at J, with 8 bases between the two ends. This CDR3 is built from 13 residues. From germline, CDR1 is KGHSH and CDR2 LQKENI. The CDR3 bases are TGTGCCAGCTCACCACGGGACGATTACGAGCAGTACTTC. As protein: CASSPRDDYEQYF.

This sequence joins TRBV19 and TRBJ2-1, with D uncertain. Germline loops: CDR1 LNHDA, CDR2 SQIVND (reference sequence). V lost 4 bases and J lost 0, with 10 bases in between. This CDR3 has 15 amino acids. This CDR3 reads CASSTSASSYNEQFF. The CDR3 DNA is TGTGCCAGTAGTACCAGCGCAAGCTCCTACAATGAGCAGTTCTTC.

The chain couples TRBV7-2 to TRBJ2-7; D gene ambiguous. The CDR3 loop spans 16 amino acids. The V gene's germline CDR1 is SGHTA and CDR2 FQGNSA. Trimming removed 3 bases at V and 0 bases at J, with 15 bases between. The CDR3 is CASSLDVRSSSYEQYF. CDR3 DNA sequence: TGTGCCAGCAGCTTGGATGTCCGGTCAAGCTCCTACGAGCAGTACTTC.

J is TRBJ2-1 and V is TRBV9; the D call may be TRBD1 or TRBD2 (5 bases each). Trimming removed 3 bases at V and 10 bases at J, with 11 bases between. The length of the CDR3 is 12 residues. Germline CDR1 reads SGDLS; CDR2 reads YYNGEE. This chain's CDR3 is CASSAGAREQFF. CDR3 coding DNA: TGTGCCAGCAGCGCCGGGGCCCGGGAGCAGTTCTTC.

The J gene is TRBJ2-2, the V gene TRBV28; 7 nucleotides align to TRBD2. This CDR3 is built from 14 residues. V lost 5 bases and J lost 2; bases outside the gene matches: 2. Looked up from germline, CDR1 is MDHEN and CDR2 is SYDVKM. The CDR3 nucleotides read TGTGCCAGCAGTCTGACTAGCAACACCGGGGAGCTGTTTTTT. The encoded protein is CASSLTSNTGELFF.

The chain uses TRBV6-5 and TRBJ2-7, with D perhaps assigned TRBD1 or TRBD2 (5 bases each). The germline CDR1 and CDR2 sequences are MNHEY and SVGAGI. V was trimmed by 6 bases and J by 5 bases, leaving 14 bases between them. The CDR3 has 13 amino acids. The CDR3 region has the DNA TGTGCCAGCAGACCTCCAGGGAGAAACGAGCAGTACTTC. This codes for CASRPPGRNEQYF.

The V call is TRBV7-9, the J call TRBJ2-7; D remains ambiguous. CDR3 size: 16 residues. Germline CDR1 is SEHNR and CDR2 is FQNEAQ (reference sequence). Trimming left V 1 base short and J 0 bases short, with 13 bases between. The CDR3 reads CASSLVGDAYSYEQYF. The CDR3 DNA sequence: TGTGCCAGCAGCTTAGTAGGCGACGCCTACTCCTACGAGCAGTACTTC.

The CDR3 DNA sequence: TGTGCCAGCAGCTTAGGAAAAGGGACAGGGGTATCCTACGAGCAGTACTTC. Amino acid sequence: CASSLGKGTGVSYEQYF. This chain uses TRBV7-9 with TRBJ2-7; 10 bases fit TRBD1. The V gene's germline CDR1 is SEHNR and CDR2 FQNEAQ (reference sequence). This CDR3 comprises 17 residues. V was clipped by 1 base and J by 1 base; unmatched bases: 7. Variable domain in full (rest from reference TRBV7-9 and TRBJ2-7): DTGVSQNPRHKITKRGQNVTFRCDPISEHNRLYWYRQTLGQGPEFLTYFQNEAQLEKSRLLSDRFSAERPKGSFSTLEIQRTEQGDSAMYLCASSLGKGTGVSYEQYFGPGTRLTVT.

The chain employs TRBV19 and TRBJ1-5, with D perhaps matching TRBD1 (5 bases). CDR3 length equals 17 residues. Germline V gene data show CDR1 as LNHDA and CDR2 as SQIVND (reference sequence). V lost 1 base to trimming and J lost 1 base, with 14 bases between them. As DNA, the CDR3 is TGTGCCAGTAGTATAGTCCTGGGGGGAGGGAGCAATCAGCCCCAGCATTTT. Amino acids: CASSIVLGGGSNQPQHF. Full variable domain (rest looked up from reference TRBV19 and TRBJ1-5): DGGITQSPKYLFRKEGQNVTLSCEQNLNHDAMYWYRQDPGQGLRLIYYSQIVNDFQKGDIAEGYSVSREKKESFPLTVTSAQKNPTAFYLCASSIVLGGGSNQPQHFGDGTRLSIL.

The chain couples TRBV27 to TRBJ1-2; 9 nucleotides match TRBD1. The CDR3 runs to 14 residues. V was pared by 5 bases and J by 10 bases, with 11 bases of the junction left unmatched. The germline V gene encodes CDR1 MNHEY and CDR2 SMNVEV (reference sequence). The DNA for the CDR3 is TGTGCCAGCAGTCCCACAGGGGGCGGTTTAGACTACACCTTC. Translating gives CASSPTGGGLDYTF.

This chain uses TRBV18 with TRBJ1-1; no reliable D call. This CDR3 region has 15 residues. V was cut by 1 base and J by 0 bases, with 9 bases left in between. Germline lookup yields CDR1 KGHSH and CDR2 LQKENI. DNA for the CDR3: TGTGCCAGCTCACCACAGGGCGATCTGAACACTGAAGCTTTCTTT. The encoded protein is CASSPQGDLNTEAFF. The whole variable domain, remainder taken from reference TRBV18 and TRBJ1-1, is NAGVMQNPRHLVRRRGQEARLRCSPMKGHSHVYWYRQLPEEGLKFMVYLQKENIIDESGMPKERFSAEFPKEGPSILRIQQVVRGDSAAYFCASSPQGDLNTEAFFGQGTRLTVV.

The chain combines TRBV18 with TRBJ2-1, with 8 bases that match TRBD2. The V and J ends lost 4 bases and 8 bases, in that order; junction bases with no gene match: 7. The germline gives CDR1 KGHSH, CDR2 LQKENI. The CDR3 runs to 14 residues. DNA for the CDR3: TGTGCCAGCTCACGCCAGCGGGAGCAATATGAGCAGTTCTTC. Translated, it gives CASSRQREQYEQFF.

The rearrangement links TRBV11-2 to TRBJ2-7; tentative D call: TRBD1 (5 bases). The V gene's germline CDR1 is SGHAT and CDR2 FQNNGV. Deletions cut 5 bases from V and 2 bases from J, with 7 bases between. This CDR3 has 12 amino acids. In DNA, the CDR3 is TGTGCCAGCAGCCAGGGCGCCTACGAGCAGTACTTC. Translating gives CASSQGAYEQYF.

This chain uses TRBV28 with TRBJ1-3, with D perhaps TRBD1 (6 bases). V was clipped by 4 bases and J by 7 bases, with 11 bases between them. Germline V gene data show CDR1 as MDHEN and CDR2 as SYDVKM. This CDR3 contains 13 residues. CDR3 protein: CASSSAGENTIYF. DNA of the CDR3: TGTGCCAGCAGTTCCGCAGGGGAGAACACCATATATTTT.

This chain connects TRBV6-1 to TRBJ2-7, with TRBD1 identical over 9 bases. There are 16 residues in the CDR3. V lost 4 bases, J lost 0 bases, and 7 bases stayed unmatched. CDR1 and CDR2 from the germline V gene are MNHNS and SASEGT. Here the CDR3 reads CASSALPGQGSYEQYF. CDR3 sequence (DNA): TGTGCCAGCAGTGCCCTACCGGGACAGGGCTCCTACGAGCAGTACTTC.

The rearrangement uses TRBV29-1 and TRBJ1-1; no clear D. The CDR3 is 11 amino acids. Per the germline V gene, CDR1 is SQVTM and CDR2 is ANQGSEA. Trimming pared 6 bases from V and 1 base from J, leaving 6 bases between. The CDR3 protein is CSVDGNTEAFF. Written as DNA, the CDR3 is TGCAGCGTCGATGGGAACACTGAAGCTTTCTTT.

J is TRBJ2-1 and V is TRBV19; 7 bases are shared with TRBD2. J lost 4 bases, V lost 2 bases, and 8 bases had no gene match. The CDR3 is 16 residues long. Germline-derived CDR1 and CDR2 are LNHDA and SQIVND (reference sequence). DNA of the CDR3: TGTGCCAGTAGTATAAATACGGGAGGTCTATACAATGAGCAGTTCTTC. It codes for CASSINTGGLYNEQFF.

The rearrangement joins TRBV5-6 to TRBJ1-2; D is ambiguous. Between the trimmed V and J ends, which lost 4 bases and 4 bases, there was a span of 11 bases. The CDR3 spans 13 residues. CDR1 and CDR2 from the germline V gene are SGHDT and YYEEEE. The DNA for the CDR3 is TGTGCCAGCAGCCTAAAAAACCTCTATGGCTACACCTTC. Amino acid sequence: CASSLKNLYGYTF.

The chain links TRBV19 to TRBJ2-1; 8 bases are shared with TRBD1. Looked up from germline, CDR1 is LNHDA and CDR2 is SQIVND (reference sequence). This CDR3 has 15 residues. Trimming took 7 bases from V and 7 from J; bases not matched to a gene: 12. CDR3 in DNA: TGTGCCAGTATTCCGACAGGGGTGATGGGAAATGAGCAGTTCTTC. Translation gives CASIPTGVMGNEQFF. The variable domain in full, with the rest retrieved from reference TRBV19 and TRBJ2-1, is DGGITQSPKYLFRKEGQNVTLSCEQNLNHDAMYWYRQDPGQGLRLIYYSQIVNDFQKGDIAEGYSVSREKKESFPLTVTSAQKNPTAFYLCASIPTGVMGNEQFFGPGTRLTVL.

This clone is a singleton in its sample. The V call is TRBV27, the J call TRBJ2-7; TRBD1 aligns across 9 bases. J gave up 4 bases and V 6 bases, and 10 bases lay outside the gene matches. Germline values: CDR1 MNHEY, CDR2 SMNVEV (reference sequence). This CDR3 comprises 15 residues. CDR3 nucleotide sequence: TGTGCCAGCAGACCCGGGACAGGGATTAAATACGAGCAGTACTTC. It is translated as CASRPGTGIKYEQYF.

V and J are TRBV2 and TRBJ2-7; D is perhaps TRBD2 (6 bases). The CDR3 is 14 amino acids. CDR1 is SNHLY, CDR2 FYNNEI, per germline. Deletions cut 6 bases from V and 3 bases from J, with 15 bases between. The CDR3 coding sequence is TGTGCCAGCAGGGACCATCGGGAGAGCTACGAGCAGTACTTC. The encoded protein is CASRDHRESYEQYF.

The V and J genes are TRBV5-1 and TRBJ1-4; D gene unclear. Germline CDR1 is SGHRS and CDR2 is YFSETQ. V lost 6 bases to trimming and J lost 0 bases, with 9 bases between them. The CDR3 consists of 14 residues. This CDR3 reads CASKNQATNEKLFF. CDR3 sequence (DNA): TGCGCCAGCAAAAACCAGGCAACTAATGAAAAACTGTTTTTT.